The clone carrying this T cell receptor beta chain was observed once. Its antigen is currently unknown. Patients had blood sampled at baseline and again on cycle 4 day 1 and cycle 7 day 1. This sample stems from a study of OX40 agonist ivuxolimab in advanced cancers. Study findings and constraints: CD4+ and CD8+ T cells in blood underwent clonal expansion by week 6 at 0.1 to 3.0 mg/kg. The average count of expanded clones was higher among CD8+ T cells than among CD4+. The expanded peripheral T cells' antigen specificity was not determined.

Here immunoSEQ multiplex PCR was the method, and the copy in TCRdb shows in-frame clones only, minus some. The sample holds under 50,000 clones; almost 80% are singletons and the top ten take roughly 8.6%. The TCR originated in an adult with an advanced solid tumor such as melanoma, head and neck, liver or kidney cancer. Here the sequenced sample was CD4+ or CD8+ T cells sorted from blood, taken in a trial of the OX40 agonist ivuxolimab.

The CDR3 spells CAWSMGTANSPLHF. DNA for the CDR3: TGTGCCTGGAGTATGGGGACGGCCAATTCACCCCTCCACTTT. This chain links TRBV30 with TRBJ1-6, with a weak D call TRBD1 (5 bases). This CDR3 has 14 amino acids. CDR1 is GTSNPN, CDR2 SVGIG, per germline (reference sequence). Trimming took off 2 bases at V and 7 bases at J, with 12 bases between the two ends.